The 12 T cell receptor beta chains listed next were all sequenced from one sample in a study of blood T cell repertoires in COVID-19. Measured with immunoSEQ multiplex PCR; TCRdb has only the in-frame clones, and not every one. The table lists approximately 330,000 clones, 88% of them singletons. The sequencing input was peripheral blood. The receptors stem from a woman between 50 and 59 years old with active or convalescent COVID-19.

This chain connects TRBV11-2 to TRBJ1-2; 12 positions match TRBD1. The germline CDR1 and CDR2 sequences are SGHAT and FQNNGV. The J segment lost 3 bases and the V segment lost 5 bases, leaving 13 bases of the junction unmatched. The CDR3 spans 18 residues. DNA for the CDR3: TGTGCCAGCAGCCCCCCTATAGTGGGGACAGGGGGCTACTATGGCTACACCTTC. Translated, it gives CASSPPIVGTGGYYGYTF.

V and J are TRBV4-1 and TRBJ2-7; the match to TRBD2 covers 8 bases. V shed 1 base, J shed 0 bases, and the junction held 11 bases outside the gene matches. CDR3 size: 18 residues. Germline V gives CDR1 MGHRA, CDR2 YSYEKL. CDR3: CASSQVVGRGGSSYEQYF. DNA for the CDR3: TGCGCCAGCAGCCAAGTTGTGGGTCGCGGGGGGAGCTCCTACGAGCAGTACTTC.

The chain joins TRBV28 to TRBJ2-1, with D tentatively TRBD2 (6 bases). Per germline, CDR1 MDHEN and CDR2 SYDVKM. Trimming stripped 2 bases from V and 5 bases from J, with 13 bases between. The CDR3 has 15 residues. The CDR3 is CASSLETGVHNEQFF. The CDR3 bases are TGTGCCAGCAGTTTAGAAACGGGAGTTCACAATGAGCAGTTCTTC.

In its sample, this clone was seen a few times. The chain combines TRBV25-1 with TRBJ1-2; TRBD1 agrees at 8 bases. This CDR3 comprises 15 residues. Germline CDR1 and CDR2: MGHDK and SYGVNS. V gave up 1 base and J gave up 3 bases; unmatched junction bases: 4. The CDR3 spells CASSESGQVYYGYTF. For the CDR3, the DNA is TGTGCCAGCAGTGAATCGGGACAGGTTTACTATGGCTACACCTTC.

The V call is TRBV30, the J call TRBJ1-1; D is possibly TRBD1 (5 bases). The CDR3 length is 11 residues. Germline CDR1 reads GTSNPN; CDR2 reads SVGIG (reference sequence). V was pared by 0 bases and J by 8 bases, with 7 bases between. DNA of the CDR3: TGTGCCTGGAGTGTAAGGGGAGAAGCTTTCTTT. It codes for CAWSVRGEAFF.

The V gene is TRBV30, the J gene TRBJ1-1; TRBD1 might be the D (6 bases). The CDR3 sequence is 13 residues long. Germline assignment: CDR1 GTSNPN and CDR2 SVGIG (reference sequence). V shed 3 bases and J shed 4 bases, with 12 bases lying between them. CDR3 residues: CAWSAGATTEAFF. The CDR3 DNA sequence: TGTGCCTGGAGCGCAGGGGCCACCACTGAAGCTTTCTTT.

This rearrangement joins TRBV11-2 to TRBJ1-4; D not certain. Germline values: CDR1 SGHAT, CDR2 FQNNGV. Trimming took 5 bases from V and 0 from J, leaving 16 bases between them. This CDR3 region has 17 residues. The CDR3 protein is CASSPLVVLTTNEKLFF. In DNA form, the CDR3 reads TGTGCCAGCAGCCCCTTAGTAGTCCTGACAACTAATGAAAAACTGTTTTTT. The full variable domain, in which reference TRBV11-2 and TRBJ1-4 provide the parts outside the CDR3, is EAGVAQSPRYKIIEKRQSVAFWCNPISGHATLYWYQQILGQGPKLLIQFQNNGVVDDSQLPKDRFSAERLKGVDSTLKIQPAKLEDSAVYLCASSPLVVLTTNEKLFFGSGTQLSVL.

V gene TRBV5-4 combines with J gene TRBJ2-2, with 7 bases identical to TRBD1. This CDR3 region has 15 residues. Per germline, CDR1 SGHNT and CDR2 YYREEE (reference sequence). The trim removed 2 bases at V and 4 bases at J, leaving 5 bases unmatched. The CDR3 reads CASSLEGGPTGELFF. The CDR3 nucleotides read TGTGCCAGCAGCTTAGAAGGGGGCCCCACCGGGGAGCTGTTTTTT. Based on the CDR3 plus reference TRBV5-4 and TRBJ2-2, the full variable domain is ETGVTQSPTHLIKTRGQQVTLRCSSQSGHNTVSWYQQALGQGPQFIFQYYREEENGRGNFPPRFSGLQFPNYSSELNVNALELDDSALYLCASSLEGGPTGELFFGEGSRLTVL.

CDR3 sequence (DNA): TGTGCCACCAGCAAACGGGGACTCCTCTACGAGCAGTACTTC. Its translation: CATSKRGLLYEQYF. V and J are TRBV15 and TRBJ2-7; TRBD2 might be the D (6 bases). The length of the CDR3 is 14 residues. Per the germline V gene, CDR1 is LNHNV and CDR2 is YYDKDF (reference sequence). Deletions cut 4 bases from V and 3 bases from J, with 13 bases between.

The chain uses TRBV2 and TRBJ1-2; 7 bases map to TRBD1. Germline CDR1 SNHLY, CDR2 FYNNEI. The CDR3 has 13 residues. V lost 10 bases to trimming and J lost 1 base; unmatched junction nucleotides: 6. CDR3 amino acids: CATGTDVNYGYTF. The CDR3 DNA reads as TGTGCCACCGGGACAGACGTTAACTATGGCTACACCTTC.

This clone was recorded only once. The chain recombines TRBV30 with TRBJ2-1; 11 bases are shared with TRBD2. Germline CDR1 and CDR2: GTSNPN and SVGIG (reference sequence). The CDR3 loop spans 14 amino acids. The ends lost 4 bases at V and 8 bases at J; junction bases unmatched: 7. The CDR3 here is CAWTLAGASDEQFF. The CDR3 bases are TGTGCCTGGACACTAGCGGGGGCCAGCGATGAGCAGTTCTTC.

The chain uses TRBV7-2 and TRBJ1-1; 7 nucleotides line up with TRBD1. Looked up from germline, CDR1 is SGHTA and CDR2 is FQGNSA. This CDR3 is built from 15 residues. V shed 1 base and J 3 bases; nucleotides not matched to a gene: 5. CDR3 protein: CASSLDGGTDTEAFF. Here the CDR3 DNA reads TGTGCCAGCAGCTTAGATGGGGGGACAGACACTGAAGCTTTCTTT. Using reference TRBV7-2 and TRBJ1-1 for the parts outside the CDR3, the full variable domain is GAGVSQSPSNKVTEKGKDVELRCDPISGHTALYWYRQSLGQGLEFLIYFQGNSAPDKSGLPSDRFSAERTGGSVSTLTIQRTQQEDSAVYLCASSLDGGTDTEAFFGQGTRLTVV.